This is a list of T cell receptor beta chains from one sample in a study of long-term antiretroviral therapy in people with HIV. Generated by immunoSEQ multiplex PCR, the TCRdb table keeps only in-frame clones and is missing some. The sample consists of some 16,000 clones, approximately 95% of them appearing once. The starting material was unsorted PBMCs, obtained less than 12 years after starting antiretroviral therapy. The receptors derive from a man aged 30 to 45 with HIV. CDR3s include the opening cysteine and the closing phenylalanine or tryptophan. A D gene is named only where the DNA matches it firmly. Where a row states a size, it is once, few, many or the class of an expanded clone; other rows omit it.

>.|.|TRBJ2-5|TRBV5-1
CASSLEAETQYF
TGCGCCAGCAGCTTGGAGGCAGAGACCCAGTACTTC
>.|.|TRBJ1-1|TRBV9
CASSLRGNTEAFF
TGTGCCAGCAGCCTCCGCGGGAACACTGAAGCTTTCTTT
>.|.|TRBJ1-4|TRBV6-1
CASGVGATNEKLFF
TGTGCCAGCGGGGTTGGTGCAACTAATGAAAAACTGTTTTTT
>.|.|TRBJ2-2|TRBV11-2
CASSQVYTGELFF
TGTGCCAGCAGTCAGGTGTACACCGGGGAGCTGTTTTTT
>once|.|TRBJ1-2|TRBV11-2
CASSLSLSNYGYTF
TGTGCCAGCAGCTTAAGCCTCTCTAACTATGGCTACACCTTC
>.|.|TRBJ1-4|TRBV2
CASSLGGVGLFF
TGTGCCAGCAGTTTGGGGGGAGTTGGGCTGTTTTTT
>.|.|TRBJ2-4|TRBV7-8
CASSLAGVPKNIQYF
TGTGCCAGCAGCTTAGCAGGGGTACCCAAAAACATTCAGTACTTC
>.|TRBD1|TRBJ2-2|TRBV2
CASQGVLYTGELFF
TGTGCCAGCCAGGGGGTCCTTTACACCGGGGAGCTGTTTTTT
>few|.|TRBJ2-7|TRBV4-1
CASSSLSGYEQYF
TGCGCCAGCAGCTCATTGAGCGGCTACGAGCAGTACTTC
>.|.|TRBJ2-1|TRBV11-2
CASSRGSYNEQFF
TGTGCCAGCAGCCGAGGGAGCTACAATGAGCAGTTCTTC
>.|.|TRBJ1-1|TRBV2
CASSPQAGAFF
TGTGCCAGCAGTCCCCAGGCGGGAGCTTTCTTT
>.|.|TRBJ1-3|TRBV2
CASRFGGYTIYF
TGTGCCAGCCGGTTTGGAGGATACACCATATATTTT
>.|.|TRBJ2-5|TRBV4-2
CASSQGVGDSETQYF
TGTGCCAGCAGCCAAGGGGTAGGGGACTCGGAGACCCAGTACTTC
>.|.|TRBJ1-2|TRBV5-1
CASTESGRGYTF
TGCGCCAGCACCGAGTCTGGCAGAGGCTACACCTTC
>.|.|TRBJ2-7|TRBV2
CASSGRTRELEQYF
TGTGCCAGCAGTGGGCGCACCCGGGAGCTCGAGCAGTACTTC
>.|.|TRBJ2-3|TRBV5-1
CASSSDSKYTQYF
TGCGCCAGCAGCTCCGACAGTAAATATACGCAGTATTTT
>.|TRBD1|TRBJ1-1|TRBV27
CASKPGQGALVTEAFF
TGTGCCAGCAAACCGGGACAGGGGGCATTAGTGACTGAAGCTTTCTTT
>.|TRBD1|TRBJ1-1|TRBV7-3
CASSRQGVPNTEAFF
TGTGCCAGCAGCCGACAGGGGGTCCCGAACACTGAAGCTTTCTTT
>.|TRBD1|TRBJ2-3|TRBV29-1
CSVDRQGASTDTQYF
TGCAGCGTTGATAGACAGGGCGCTAGCACAGATACGCAGTATTTT
>few|.|TRBJ1-1|TRBV6-5
CASSYVVDTEAFF
TGTGCCAGCAGTTACGTGGTGGACACTGAAGCTTTCTTT
>.|.|TRBJ1-2|TRBV6-5
CASFGGYGYTF
TGTGCCAGCTTTGGTGGCTATGGCTACACCTTC
>.|.|TRBJ2-7|TRBV7-8
CASSLGVSGTASYEQYF
TGTGCCAGCAGCTTAGGGGTTTCGGGGACTGCCTCCTACGAGCAGTACTTC
>.|.|TRBJ1-4|TRBV5-8
CASSLWQRSEKLFF
TGTGCCAGCAGCTTATGGCAGAGGAGTGAAAAACTGTTTTTT
>.|.|TRBJ1-1|TRBV6-1
CASSEAVGEKEAFF
TGTGCCAGCAGTGAAGCGGTGGGTGAGAAAGAAGCTTTCTTT
>.|.|TRBJ1-3|TRBV7-9
CASSLQGFLGNTIYF
TGTGCCAGCAGCTTACAGGGGTTTCTCGGAAACACCATATATTTT
>.|.|TRBJ2-5|TRBV11-2
CASSLEETQYF
TGTGCCAGCAGCTTAGAGGAGACCCAGTACTTC
>.|.|TRBJ1-1|TRBV4-1
CASSSQEGLLEAFF
TGCGCCAGCAGCAGCCAAGAGGGGCTGTTAGAAGCTTTCTTT
>.|TRBD2|TRBJ2-3|TRBV5-1
CASRTLLASGGAMSGF
TGCGCCAGCAGAACCTTACTGGCTAGCGGGGGGGCAATGAGTGGATTT
>.|.|TRBJ1-3|TRBV7-3
CASSLQQGPGNTIYF
TGTGCCAGCAGCTTACAACAGGGACCTGGAAACACCATATATTTT
>.|.|TRBJ1-1|TRBV29-1
CSVEVGGRNTEAFF
TGCAGCGTTGAAGTCGGGGGCCGGAACACTGAAGCTTTCTTT
>.|TRBD1|TRBJ2-1|TRBV7-2
CASSYRGVLYNEQFF
TGTGCCAGCAGCTACAGGGGAGTACTCTACAATGAGCAGTTCTTC
>.|TRBD2|TRBJ2-3|TRBV15
CATSTTPGLAGVSDTQYF
TGTGCCACCAGCACAACCCCGGGACTAGCGGGGGTGTCAGATACGCAGTATTTT
>.|.|TRBJ2-3|TRBV5-6
CASSLVVADTQYF
TGTGCCAGCAGCTTGGTTGTCGCAGATACGCAGTATTTT
>.|.|TRBJ1-5|TRBV6-4
CASLRHFWSQPQHF
TGTGCCAGCCTTCGACACTTCTGGTCTCAGCCCCAGCATTTT
>.|.|TRBJ2-7|TRBV7-9
CASSLGQPYEQYF
TGTGCCAGCAGCTTAGGGCAGCCCTACGAGCAGTACTTC
>.|.|TRBJ2-5|TRBV5-6
CASSLEWGPAETQYF
TGTGCCAGCAGCTTGGAATGGGGTCCGGCAGAGACCCAGTACTTC
>.|TRBD1|TRBJ2-7|TRBV28
CASTPGGTGVREQYF
TGTGCCAGCACCCCTGGGGGGACAGGGGTTCGGGAGCAGTACTTC
>.|.|TRBJ2-5|TRBV10-3
CAIGGAQETQYF
TGTGCCATCGGGGGGGCTCAAGAGACCCAGTACTTC
>.|.|TRBJ1-6|TRBV6-1
CASETTRGSPLHF
TGTGCCAGCGAGACTACGAGGGGATCACCCCTCCACTTT
>once|.|TRBJ1-2|TRBV9
CASSVDWSGRKGARDGYTF
TGTGCCAGCAGCGTAGATTGGTCGGGGCGGAAAGGGGCCCGTGATGGCTACACCTTC
>.|.|TRBJ1-1|TRBV6-6
CASSYLPLNTEAFF
TGTGCCAGCAGTTACCTCCCCCTTAACACTGAAGCTTTCTTT
>.|.|TRBJ2-5|TRBV7-6
CASSLVGSQIQETQYF
TGTGCCAGCAGCTTAGTCGGTAGTCAAATCCAAGAGACCCAGTACTTC